Sequencing of this T cell receptor (beta chain) was carried out in a study of T cells in Graves' hyperthyroidism and ophthalmopathy. Amplification of TCR beta CDR3 regions was performed using RNA transcripts as template. HTBI primers were employed in a first-round RT-PCR of the TCR CDR3. In TCRdb, the multiplex PCR reads were re-called with MiXCR into one record per CDR3 protein. The data show more than 450,000 distinct CDR3 sequences, just under 20% seen once. The CDR3 contains 14 residues. V lost 3 bases and J 0 bases, leaving 7 bases between the germline ends. Germline values: CDR1 KGHSH, CDR2 LQKENI. This clonotype was observed a few times.

The TCR originated in a man aged 35-49 years with Graves' ophthalmopathy. The sample was blood. V usage is TRBV18 and J usage is TRBJ2-3; no firm D call. The CDR3 spells CASSPIKSTDTQYF. The CDR3 bases are TGTGCCAGCTCACCTATCAAAAGCACAGATACGCAGTATTTT.